This T cell receptor (beta chain) was sequenced in a study of beta chain features in type 1 diabetes. Study-level background: There were around 110 million sorted cells examined across all samples. Whole-study results and caveats: Type 1 diabetes patients had TCRB CDR3s that were shorter (moderately but significantly so) in all four CD4+ subsets.

This clone appeared a few times. Its antigen is still unknown. CDR3 length: 16 residues. The junction had 13 bases not matched to a gene; V was cut back by 5 bases and J by 2 bases. The germline CDR1 and CDR2 sequences are SQVTM and ANQGSEA. The sequenced template was cDNA made from the entire isolated RNA. The assay was immunoSEQ multiplex PCR, and TCRdb's table has in-frame clones only and misses some. The data contain around 45,000 clones, approximately 40% of them seen just once; the ten biggest clones take up roughly 0.13%. Sequenced material: stem cell memory CD4+ T cells from blood. The V and J genes are TRBV29-1 and TRBJ2-3, with 7 bases fitting TRBD1. This receptor was taken from a man under 40 with type 1 diabetes. As DNA, the CDR3 is TGCAGCGTTACCAAACCCCCGGGACAGCCCACAGATACGCAGTATTTT. It translates to CSVTKPPGQPTDTQYF.